This is a list of T cell receptor beta chains from one sample in a study of breast tumors, draining lymph nodes, adjacent tissues. TCRdb recomputed calls from the multiplex PCR reads with MiXCR, one row per CDR3 protein. The sample lists fewer than 150,000 distinct CDR3 sequences; 20% to 25% were seen once. The sequenced material came from axillary lymph node tissue. The receptors were sampled from a female donor with breast cancer. Some clones in this sample may be carry-over from other donors' samples. Both conserved end residues are part of each CDR3. D genes are given only for firm matches. Clone size appears in some rows only: once, few, many, or a class for an expanded clone.

j_gene,v_gene,abundance,d_gene,CDR3nt,CDR3aa
TRBJ2-3,TRBV20-1,few,.,TGCAGTGCTAGAGAGCCCCCCAGCACAGATACGCAGTATTTT,CSAREPPSTDTQYF
TRBJ2-7,TRBV4-1,many,.,TGCGCCAGCAGCCAAGAGAATGGGGGCTACGAGCAGTACTTC,CASSQENGGYEQYF
TRBJ2-7,TRBV20-1,many,TRBD2,TGCAGTGCCCCCGAACCCACTAGCGGGAGCTACGAGCAGTACTTC,CSAPEPTSGSYEQYF
TRBJ2-3,TRBV12-3/TRBV12-4,many,.,TGTGCCAGCAGTCCTTGGGGAAGCGTTAAGTCAGATACGCAGTATTTT,CASSPWGSVKSDTQYF
TRBJ2-7,TRBV6-6,many,.,.,CASSSSGLLLADTYEQYF
TRBJ2-1,TRBV7-8,many,TRBD1,TGTGCCAGCAGCTTAGTGGTCGACAGGGGTAGTTACAATGAGCAGTTCTTC,CASSLVVDRGSYNEQFF
TRBJ2-7,TRBV27,.,.,TGTGCCAGCAGTTTATCGCCCTACTACGAGCAGTGCTTC,CASSLSPYYEQCF
TRBJ2-3,TRBV18,many,.,TGTGCCAGTTTCACCGGGAGCACAGATACGCAGTATTTT,CASFTGSTDTQYF
TRBJ2-3,TRBV24-1,many,.,TGTGCCACCAGTGATTTGGGGCCAGATACGCAGTATTTT,CATSDLGPDTQYF
TRBJ2-7,TRBV11-1,many,.,TGTGCCAGCAGCTTAAATAAGTACGAGCAGTACTTC,CASSLNKYEQYF
TRBJ1-2,TRBV2,many,TRBD1,TGTGCCAGCACCTCGGACAGGCGGGCGTATGGCTACACCTTC,CASTSDRRAYGYTF
TRBJ1-2,TRBV6-4,few,TRBD1,TGTGCCAGCACTCGAAAGGGGGCGGACTATGGCTACACCTTC,CASTRKGADYGYTF
TRBJ1-2,TRBV29-1,many,TRBD1,TGCAGCGTGTACAGGGGAGCTAACTATGGCTACACCTTC,CSVYRGANYGYTF
TRBJ2-1,TRBV7-2,many,TRBD2,TGTGCCAGCGGCCCGACTAGCGGGAGTTACAATGAGCAGTTCTTC,CASGPTSGSYNEQFF
TRBJ2-7,TRBV2,many,.,TGTGCCAGCAGTGATGCGAGGGGTCGCACCGAGCAGTACTTC,CASSDARGRTEQYF
TRBJ1-2,TRBV15,many,TRBD1,TGTGCCACCAGCAGAGCCTTAAGGACAGGGGGTACCTATGGCTACACCTTC,CATSRALRTGGTYGYTF
TRBJ2-5,TRBV9,many,TRBD2,TGTGCCAGCAGCGAAGGACTAGCAAGCGGTCAAGAGACCCAGTACTTC,CASSEGLASGQETQYF
TRBJ2-3,TRBV7-9,many,.,TGTGCCAGCAGGTGGGGTAGCACAGATACGCAGTATTTT,CASRWGSTDTQYF
TRBJ2-7,TRBV10-2,many,.,TGCGCCAGCAGTTGGAAAGAGAGCTCCTACGAGCAGTACTTC,CASSWKESSYEQYF
TRBJ2-3,TRBV20-1,medium-sized,TRBD2,TGCAGTGCTGACATACTACTAGCGGGAGGGAGCACAGATACGCAGTATTTT,CSADILLAGGSTDTQYF
TRBJ2-1,TRBV5-1,many,.,TGCGCCAGCAGCCCGCCATCGGAAGAGCAGTTCTTC,CASSPPSEEQFF
TRBJ1-2,TRBV10-2,many,.,TGCGCCAGCAGTGATCCAGGCTATGGCTACACCTTC,CASSDPGYGYTF
TRBJ2-1,TRBV7-9,many,TRBD1,TGTGCCGAGGGGGCACTTTACAATGAGCAGTTCTTC,CAEGALYNEQFF
TRBJ1-2,TRBV7-9,.,.,TGTGCCAGCAGCTTGCTCGCACGGGGCTACACCTTC,CASSLLARGYTF
TRBJ2-7,TRBV6-1,many,.,TGTGCCAGCAGTGAATCATTAACCTATTGGTGGGAGCAGTACTTC,CASSESLTYWWEQYF
TRBJ2-6,TRBV19,many,TRBD2,TGTGCCAGTAGGGGACTAGCGGGGTCTGGGGCCAACGTCCTGACTTTC,CASRGLAGSGANVLTF
TRBJ2-2,TRBV7-2,many,.,TGTGCCAGCAGCCCCCGGGCCGGCGGGGCCGGGGAGCTGTTTTTT,CASSPRAGGAGELFF
TRBJ1-5,TRBV2,many,.,TGTGCCAGCCAAACCCAATTCAATCAGCCCCAGCATTTT,CASQTQFNQPQHF
TRBJ2-3,TRBV2,.,.,TGTGCCAGCAGAGGCTTAAGTGGGGCAGATACGCAGTATTTT,CASRGLSGADTQYF
TRBJ2-4,TRBV20-1,few,.,TGCAGTGCTAAGGACAGAACCAAAAACATTCAGTACTTC,CSAKDRTKNIQYF
TRBJ1-2,TRBV27,many,TRBD1,TGTGCCAGCAGCCGCCAGCAGGGGGCGCGAGGGGCTAGCTACACCTTC,CASSRQQGARGASYTF
TRBJ2-3,TRBV5-1,many,.,TGCGCCAGCAGCTTGGAGGGGGATACGCAGTATTTT,CASSLEGDTQYF
TRBJ2-2,TRBV7-9,many,TRBD1,TGTGCCAGCAGCTCCGACAGGGGTTCAGCCGGGGAGCTGTTTTTT,CASSSDRGSAGELFF
TRBJ2-1,TRBV15,many,TRBD1,TGTGCCACCAGCAGCCATACGACAGGGCCCAGTGGGCAGTTCTTC,CATSSHTTGPSGQFF
TRBJ1-2,TRBV5-1,many,.,TGCGCCAGCAGCTTGGACCGACAGGCTGGTGGCTACACCTTC,CASSLDRQAGGYTF
TRBJ2-3,TRBV10-3,many,.,TGTGCCATCAGCGCCGGGACTCCCAGGGGGACAGATACGCAGTATTTT,CAISAGTPRGTDTQYF
TRBJ2-3,TRBV2,many,TRBD2,TGTGCCAGCAGTGACAGCGGGAGGGGGACAGATACGCAGTATTTT,CASSDSGRGTDTQYF
TRBJ2-7,TRBV7-3,many,TRBD1,TGTGCCAGCAGCCCGACAGGGCGCGGCGAGCAGTACTTC,CASSPTGRGEQYF
TRBJ2-5,TRBV30,.,.,TGTGCCTGGAGTGTAAGAACAGGGAGGGGGGAGACCCAGTACTTC,CAWSVRTGRGETQYF
TRBJ2-7,TRBV28,.,.,TGTGCCAGCAGTACCCGGGACGGGGCCTACGAGCAGTACTTC,CASSTRDGAYEQYF
TRBJ2-3,TRBV19,.,.,TGTGCCAGTAGTATGGGCCTGGATACGCAGTATTTT,CASSMGLDTQYF
TRBJ2-7,TRBV20-1,.,TRBD2,TGCAGTGCTTCTAGACTAGCGGGAGTTGAGCAGTACTTC,CSASRLAGVEQYF